The source of this T cell receptor beta chain is a study of beta chain features in type 1 diabetes. Study context: In age, gender and cell yields, patients were similar to healthy donors. Study observations and caveats: In every one of the four CD4+ subsets, TCRB CDR3s were moderately but significantly shorter in Type 1 diabetes patients.

The authors took one heparinised blood draw, averaging approximately 120 mL, from each donor. This clone was seen more than once but under ten times. The antigen is not known. Expressed TCRB transcripts were sequenced, since all the RNA that had been isolated was reverse transcribed. Clones were sequenced by immunoSEQ multiplex PCR, and TCRdb holds only the in-frame ones, with some missing. The sample carries 640,000 or so clones, 11% to 15% recorded once. CDR1 and CDR2 (germline): SGHDN, FVKESK. CDR3 length equals 13 residues. The V end was cut by 6 bases, the J end by 0 bases, with 8 bases between. The sequence was collected from a man in his late teens or twenties with type 1 diabetes. This rearrangement joins TRBV14 to TRBJ2-5, with D unresolved. Input material: naive CD4+ T cells from blood. CDR3 residues: CASSSQHQETQYF. CDR3 DNA: TGTGCCAGCAGTTCACAGCACCAAGAGACCCAGTACTTC.